The 16 T cell receptor beta chains listed next were all sequenced from one sample in a study of immune evolution from preneoplasia to lung adenocarcinoma. Some clones are missing from TCRdb's copy, which holds only in-frame ones; the method was immunoSEQ multiplex PCR. This sample has 7,700 or so clones, with 70% to 90% found just once. The sequencing sample was made of FFPE adjacent normal lung tissue. Receptors were obtained from a person aged 70 to 85 with lung adenocarcinoma.

This clone has just a few counts. V and J are TRBV4-2 and TRBJ2-7; 8 bases fit TRBD2. V shed 3 bases, J shed 4 bases, and the junction held 14 bases outside the gene matches. The germline gives CDR1 LGHNA, CDR2 YNFKEQ. The CDR3 length is 17 residues. The CDR3 loop reads CASSQTSDDTGGYEQYF. Here the CDR3 DNA reads TGTGCCAGCAGCCAGACTAGCGACGATACTGGTGGGTACGAGCAGTACTTC.

The chain combines TRBV29-1 with TRBJ1-2; D remains unclear. The CDR3 has 14 amino acids. V lost 6 bases and J lost 2, with 16 bases in between. CDR1 is SQVTM, CDR2 ANQGSEA, per germline. This CDR3 is CSVPSRASNYGYTF. CDR3 nucleotides: TGCAGCGTCCCAAGCCGCGCCTCCAACTATGGCTACACCTTC.

The chain uses TRBV5-4 and TRBJ1-4; D is ambiguous. The CDR3 covers 14 residues. Germline-derived CDR1 and CDR2 are SGHNT and YYREEE (reference sequence). The V gene lost 3 bases and the J gene lost 0 bases, with 6 bases spanning the gap. The CDR3 reads CASSSESTNEKLFF. CDR3 nucleotide sequence: TGTGCCAGCAGCTCCGAATCAACTAATGAAAAACTGTTTTTT.

The chain uses TRBV19 and TRBJ1-2, with D uncertain. The germline V and J ends were trimmed by 3 bases and 4 bases, with 6 bases remaining between them. There are 12 residues in the CDR3. Germline CDR1 is LNHDA and CDR2 is SQIVND (reference sequence). The CDR3 loop reads CASSIDRYGYTF. CDR3 DNA sequence: TGTGCCAGTAGTATTGATCGCTATGGCTACACCTTC.

The rearrangement joins TRBV28 to TRBJ1-1, with D unresolved. The CDR3 runs 12 residues. CDR1 MDHEN and CDR2 SYDVKM come from the germline V gene. Trimming shortened V by 7 bases and J by 1 base, and 7 bases separated the two germline ends. The CDR3 DNA reads TGTGCCAGCACCCTTACGAACACTGAAGCTTTCTTT. Translating gives CASTLTNTEAFF.

On this clone: The same CDR3 also results from other DNA sequences found in this sample. As DNA, the CDR3 is TGTGCCATCAGTGAGGGGTCTGGGGTTTCCGAGCAGTACTTC. It translates to CAISEGSGVSEQYF. The gene calls are TRBV10-3 and TRBJ2-7; D is unresolved. From germline, CDR1 is ENHRY and CDR2 SYGVKD. There are 14 residues in the CDR3. Trimming took 2 bases from V and 6 from J, leaving 14 bases between them.

This clone appeared once. The V call is TRBV9, the J call TRBJ2-7; D may be TRBD2 (7 bases). Trimming cost V 4 bases and J 11 bases, with 16 bases left between them. Germline V gives CDR1 SGDLS, CDR2 YYNGEE. This CDR3 region has 12 residues. Written as DNA, the CDR3 is TGTGCCAGCAGCTCCCCGGGGAGGGGGAAGTACTTC. Translated, it gives CASSSPGRGKYF.

The genes are TRBV19 and TRBJ2-7, with TRBD2 matching 9 bases. The CDR3 loop spans 14 amino acids. Germline V CDR1 and CDR2: LNHDA, SQIVND (reference sequence). V was pared by 5 bases and J by 2 bases, with 4 bases of the junction left unmatched. This CDR3 reads CASSGAGGAYEQYF. CDR3 nucleotide sequence: TGTGCCAGTAGTGGAGCGGGAGGCGCCTACGAGCAGTACTTC.

The rearrangement joins TRBV5-5 to TRBJ1-3, with D uncertain. The germline gives CDR1 SGHKS, CDR2 YYEKEE (reference sequence). The CDR3 contains 14 residues. With 1 base removed from V and 9 bases from J, the gap between germline ends came to 14 bases. CDR3 DNA: TGTGCCAGCAGCTTGAAACCTTGGGAAGGCACCATATATTTT. It translates to CASSLKPWEGTIYF.

V is TRBV27 and J is TRBJ2-7, with TRBD1 matching 8 bases. Per germline, CDR1 MNHEY and CDR2 SMNVEV (reference sequence). The CDR3 is 14 amino acids. With V trimmed by 7 bases and J by 3 bases, 8 bases remained unmatched. CDR3 nucleotides: TGTGCCAGCACTTTTCGACAGGGGAGCTACGAGCAGTACTTC. This encodes CASTFRQGSYEQYF.

This clone is judged large. The rearrangement links TRBV7-9 to TRBJ2-4; a possible D gene is TRBD2 (5 bases). Germline loops: CDR1 SEHNR, CDR2 FQNEAQ (reference sequence). The CDR3 length is 16 residues. Trimming left V 1 base short and J 7 bases short, with 17 bases between. The CDR3 nucleotides are TGTGCCAGCAGCTTAGGAGGGCTTGGAAGGCGGAACATTCAGTACTTC. This translates into CASSLGGLGRRNIQYF.

The chain links TRBV28 to TRBJ1-4; no definite D call. CDR1 is MDHEN, CDR2 SYDVKM, per germline. Trimming cost V 7 bases and J 13 bases, with 13 bases left between them. The CDR3 runs 11 residues. The DNA of the CDR3 is TGTGCCAGCACCCTCCTGGAGGGACTGTTTTTT. Protein: CASTLLEGLFF.

CDR3 sequence: CASRRQGEPREQFF. CDR3 coding DNA: TGTGCCAGCAGGAGACAGGGGGAACCCCGGGAGCAGTTCTTC. The chain combines TRBV28 with TRBJ2-1, with 9 bases that match TRBD1. CDR3 length: 14 amino acids. Germline assignment: CDR1 MDHEN and CDR2 SYDVKM. V dropped 6 bases and J dropped 10; count of bases not matched to a gene: 10.

This chain uses TRBV18 with TRBJ2-7; D is ambiguous. From germline, CDR1 is KGHSH and CDR2 LQKENI. V dropped 4 bases and J dropped 4 bases, with 8 bases sitting between them. This CDR3 spans 12 amino acids. CDR3 residues: CASSLERYEQYF. In DNA, the CDR3 is TGTGCCAGCTCACTCGAGCGATACGAGCAGTACTTC.

The chain carries TRBV29-1 and TRBJ1-1, with no clear D. CDR3 size: 13 residues. From germline, CDR1 is SQVTM and CDR2 ANQGSEA. Trimming shortened V by 7 bases and J by 1 base, and 13 bases separated the two germline ends. The CDR3 reads CSAPHGENTEAFF. The DNA of the CDR3 is TGCAGCGCTCCCCACGGAGAGAACACTGAAGCTTTCTTT.

The DNA for the CDR3 is TGTGCCAGCAGTTTCGCGGGAGACAACAATGAGCAGTTCTTC. It codes for CASSFAGDNNEQFF. This chain uses TRBV28 with TRBJ2-1, with 7 nucleotides matching TRBD2. The V gene end was trimmed by 3 bases and the J gene end by 5 bases; junction bases not matched to a gene: 4. Germline loops: CDR1 MDHEN, CDR2 SYDVKM. CDR3 length: 14 residues.